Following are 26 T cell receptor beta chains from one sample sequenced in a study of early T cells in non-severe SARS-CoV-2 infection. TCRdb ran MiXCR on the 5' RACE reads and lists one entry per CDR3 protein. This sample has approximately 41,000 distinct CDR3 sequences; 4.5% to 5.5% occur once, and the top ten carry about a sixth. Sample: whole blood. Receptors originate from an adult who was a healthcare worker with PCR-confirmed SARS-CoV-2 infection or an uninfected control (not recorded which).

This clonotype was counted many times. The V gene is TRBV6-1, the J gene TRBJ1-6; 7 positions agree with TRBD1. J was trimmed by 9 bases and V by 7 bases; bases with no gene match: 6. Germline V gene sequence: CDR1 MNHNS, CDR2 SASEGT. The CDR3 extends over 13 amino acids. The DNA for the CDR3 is TGTGCCAGCATTGGGCAGGGGGTTTCACCCCTCCACTTT. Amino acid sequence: CASIGQGVSPLHF.

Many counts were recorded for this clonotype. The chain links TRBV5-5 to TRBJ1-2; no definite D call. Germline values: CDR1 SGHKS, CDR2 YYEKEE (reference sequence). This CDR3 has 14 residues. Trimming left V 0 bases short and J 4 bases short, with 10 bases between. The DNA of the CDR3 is TGTGCCAGCAGCTTGGCCGGCCTTTCCTATGGCTACACCTTC. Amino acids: CASSLAGLSYGYTF.

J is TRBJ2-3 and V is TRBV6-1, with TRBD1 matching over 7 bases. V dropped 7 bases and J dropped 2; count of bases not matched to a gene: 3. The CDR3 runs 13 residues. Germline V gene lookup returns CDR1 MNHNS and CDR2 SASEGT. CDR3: CASKGQITDTQYF. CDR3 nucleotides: TGTGCCAGCAAGGGACAGATCACAGATACGCAGTATTTT.

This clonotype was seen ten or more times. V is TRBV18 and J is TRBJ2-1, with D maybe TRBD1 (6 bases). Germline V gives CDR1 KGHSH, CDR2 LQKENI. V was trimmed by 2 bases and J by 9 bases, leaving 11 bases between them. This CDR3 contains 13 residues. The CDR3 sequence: CASSPGRGGEQFF. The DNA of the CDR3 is TGTGCCAGCTCACCAGGCAGGGGCGGTGAGCAGTTCTTC. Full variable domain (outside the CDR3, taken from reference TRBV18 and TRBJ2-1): NAGVMQNPRHLVRRRGQEARLRCSPMKGHSHVYWYRQLPEEGLKFMVYLQKENIIDESGMPKERFSAEFPKEGPSILRIQQVVRGDSAAYFCASSPGRGGEQFFGPGTRLTVL.

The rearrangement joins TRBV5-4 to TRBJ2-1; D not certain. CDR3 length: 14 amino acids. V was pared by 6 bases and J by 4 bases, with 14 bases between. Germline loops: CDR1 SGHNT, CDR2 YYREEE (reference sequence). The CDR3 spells CASTFDSRYNEQFF. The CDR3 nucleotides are TGTGCCAGCACCTTTGATTCGCGTTACAATGAGCAGTTCTTC.

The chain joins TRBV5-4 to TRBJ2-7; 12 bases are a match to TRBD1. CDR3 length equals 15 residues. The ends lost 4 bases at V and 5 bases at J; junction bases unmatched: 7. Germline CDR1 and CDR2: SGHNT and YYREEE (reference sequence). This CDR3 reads CASSIAGTGGHEQYF. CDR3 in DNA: TGTGCCAGCAGCATTGCCGGGACAGGGGGCCACGAGCAGTACTTC.

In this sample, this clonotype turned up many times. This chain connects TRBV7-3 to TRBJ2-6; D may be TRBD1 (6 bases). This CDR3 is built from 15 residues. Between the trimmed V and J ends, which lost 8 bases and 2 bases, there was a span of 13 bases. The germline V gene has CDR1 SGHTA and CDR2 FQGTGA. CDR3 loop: CASSGGLPGANVLTF. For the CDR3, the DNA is TGTGCCAGCTCTGGGGGCCTCCCTGGGGCCAACGTCCTGACTTTC.

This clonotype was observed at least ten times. The CDR3 reads CSAQHWDETQYF. The DNA for the CDR3 is TGCAGTGCGCAACACTGGGACGAGACCCAGTACTTC. This chain joins TRBV20-1 and TRBJ2-5; D may correspond to TRBD1 or TRBD2 (5 bases each). The V and J ends lost 6 bases and 5 bases respectively, with 13 bases between them. The CDR3 sequence is 12 residues long. Germline CDR1 DFQATT, CDR2 SNEGSKA (reference sequence).

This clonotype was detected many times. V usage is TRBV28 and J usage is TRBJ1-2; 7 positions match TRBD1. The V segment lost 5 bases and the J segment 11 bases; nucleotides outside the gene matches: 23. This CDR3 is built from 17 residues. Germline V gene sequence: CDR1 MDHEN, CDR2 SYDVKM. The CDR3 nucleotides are TGTGCCAGCAGTAAGGCCGGGACAGTGGATGGCAGGGTGCGATACACCTTC. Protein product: CASSKAGTVDGRVRYTF.

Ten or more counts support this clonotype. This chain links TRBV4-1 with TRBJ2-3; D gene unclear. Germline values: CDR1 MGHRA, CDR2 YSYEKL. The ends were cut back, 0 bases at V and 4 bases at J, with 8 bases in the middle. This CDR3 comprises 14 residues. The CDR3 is CASSQERTADTQYF. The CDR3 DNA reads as TGCGCCAGCAGCCAAGAACGGACCGCAGATACGCAGTATTTT.

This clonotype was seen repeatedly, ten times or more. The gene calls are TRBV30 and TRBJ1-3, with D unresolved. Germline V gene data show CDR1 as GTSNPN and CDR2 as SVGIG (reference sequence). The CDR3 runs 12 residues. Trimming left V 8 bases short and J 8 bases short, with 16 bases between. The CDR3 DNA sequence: TGTGCCCATGGAGGTAGTCGGGACACCATATATTTT. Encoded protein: CAHGGSRDTIYF.

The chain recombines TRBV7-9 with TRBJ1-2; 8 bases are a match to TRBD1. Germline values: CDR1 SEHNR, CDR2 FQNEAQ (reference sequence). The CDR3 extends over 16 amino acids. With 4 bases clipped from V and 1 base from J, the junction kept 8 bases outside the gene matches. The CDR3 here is CASSSMDREVNYGYTF. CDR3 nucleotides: TGTGCCAGCAGCTCAATGGACAGGGAGGTTAACTATGGCTACACCTTC.

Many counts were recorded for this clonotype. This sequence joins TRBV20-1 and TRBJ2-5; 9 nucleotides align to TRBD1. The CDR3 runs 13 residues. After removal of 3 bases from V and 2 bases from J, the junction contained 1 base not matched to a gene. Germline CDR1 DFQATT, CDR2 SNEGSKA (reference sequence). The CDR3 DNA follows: TGCAGTGCTAGGGGGACAGGGCAAGAGACCCAGTACTTC. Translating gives CSARGTGQETQYF.

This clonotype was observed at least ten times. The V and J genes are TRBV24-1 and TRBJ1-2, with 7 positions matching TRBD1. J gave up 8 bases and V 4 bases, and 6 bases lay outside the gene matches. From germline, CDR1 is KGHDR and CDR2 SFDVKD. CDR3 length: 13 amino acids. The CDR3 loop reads CATSDWTGGGYTF. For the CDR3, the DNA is TGTGCCACCAGTGACTGGACAGGAGGGGGCTACACCTTC.

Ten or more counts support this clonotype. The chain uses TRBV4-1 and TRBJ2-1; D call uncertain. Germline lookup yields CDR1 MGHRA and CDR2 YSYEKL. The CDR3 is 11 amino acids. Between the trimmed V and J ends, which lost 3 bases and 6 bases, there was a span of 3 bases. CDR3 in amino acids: CASSHGNEQFF. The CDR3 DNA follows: TGCGCCAGCAGCCATGGCAATGAGCAGTTCTTC.

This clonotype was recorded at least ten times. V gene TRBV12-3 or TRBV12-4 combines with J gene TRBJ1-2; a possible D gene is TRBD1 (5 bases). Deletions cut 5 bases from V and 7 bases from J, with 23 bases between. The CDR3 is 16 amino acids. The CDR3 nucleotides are TGTGCCAGCAGTGCCCTCGGAGGGGATCGGGTTCGTGGCTACACCTTC. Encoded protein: CASSALGGDRVRGYTF.

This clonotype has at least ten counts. The CDR3 reads CASSQSLAGPTQYF. Written as DNA, the CDR3 is TGTGCCAGCAGCCAATCCCTAGCGGGACCTACGCAGTATTTT. This chain joins TRBV14 and TRBJ2-3, with TRBD2 matching over 9 bases. V was pared by 2 bases and J by 8 bases, with 5 bases of the junction left unmatched. This CDR3 spans 14 amino acids. CDR1 is SGHDN and CDR2 is FVKESK in the germline V gene. The whole variable domain, filled in from reference TRBV14 and TRBJ2-3, reads EAGVTQFPSHSVIEKGQTVTLRCDPISGHDNLYWYRRVMGKEIKFLLHFVKESKQDESGMPNNRFLAERTGGTYSTLKVQPAELEDSGVYFCASSQSLAGPTQYFGPGTRLTVL.

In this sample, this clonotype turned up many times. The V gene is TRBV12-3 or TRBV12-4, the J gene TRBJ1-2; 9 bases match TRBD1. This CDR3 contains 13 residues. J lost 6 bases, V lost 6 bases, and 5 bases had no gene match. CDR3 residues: CASSWTGVDGYTF. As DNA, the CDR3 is TGTGCCAGCAGCTGGACAGGGGTGGATGGCTACACCTTC.

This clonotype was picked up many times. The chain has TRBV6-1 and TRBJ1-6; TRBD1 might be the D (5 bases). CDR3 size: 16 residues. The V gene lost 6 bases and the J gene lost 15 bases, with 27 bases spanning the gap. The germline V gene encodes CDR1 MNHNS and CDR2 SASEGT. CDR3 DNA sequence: TGTGCCAGCAGCGCACTCCCAGGGACCGGGTACCAGAGCCTCCACTTT. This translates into CASSALPGTGYQSLHF.

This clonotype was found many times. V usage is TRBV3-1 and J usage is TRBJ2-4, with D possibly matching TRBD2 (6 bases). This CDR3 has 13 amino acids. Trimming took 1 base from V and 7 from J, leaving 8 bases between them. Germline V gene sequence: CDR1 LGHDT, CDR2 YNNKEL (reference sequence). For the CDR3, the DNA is TGTGCCAGCAGCCAAGGCCGGGAGAACATTCAGTACTTC. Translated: CASSQGRENIQYF.

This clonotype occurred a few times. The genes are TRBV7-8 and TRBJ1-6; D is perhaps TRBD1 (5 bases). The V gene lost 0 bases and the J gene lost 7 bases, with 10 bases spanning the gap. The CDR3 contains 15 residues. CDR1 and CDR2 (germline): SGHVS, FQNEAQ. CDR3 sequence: CASSLAGEGNSPLHF. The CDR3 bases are TGTGCCAGCAGCTTAGCAGGGGAGGGGAATTCACCCCTCCACTTT.

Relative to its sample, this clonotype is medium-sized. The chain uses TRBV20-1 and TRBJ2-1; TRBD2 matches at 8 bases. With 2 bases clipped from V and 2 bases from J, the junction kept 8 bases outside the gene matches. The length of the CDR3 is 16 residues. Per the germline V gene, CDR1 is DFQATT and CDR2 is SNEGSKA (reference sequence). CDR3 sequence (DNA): TGCAGTGCTAGACCTGTGAGCGGGGGACCCTACAATGAGCAGTTCTTC. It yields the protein CSARPVSGGPYNEQFF.

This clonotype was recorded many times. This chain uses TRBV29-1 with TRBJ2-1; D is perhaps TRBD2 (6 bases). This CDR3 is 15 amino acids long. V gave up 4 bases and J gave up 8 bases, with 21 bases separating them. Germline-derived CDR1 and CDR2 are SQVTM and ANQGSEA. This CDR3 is CSVVALRGEWDEQFF. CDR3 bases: TGCAGCGTTGTGGCCTTGCGGGGTGAGTGGGATGAGCAGTTCTTC.

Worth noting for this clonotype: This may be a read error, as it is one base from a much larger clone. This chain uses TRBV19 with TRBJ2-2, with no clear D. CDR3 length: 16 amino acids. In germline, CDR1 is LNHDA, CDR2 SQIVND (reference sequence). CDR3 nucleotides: TGTGCCAGTAGTCCCAGCCGGGCAGTTAACACCTGGGAGCTGTTTTTT. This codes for CASSPSRAVNTWELFF.

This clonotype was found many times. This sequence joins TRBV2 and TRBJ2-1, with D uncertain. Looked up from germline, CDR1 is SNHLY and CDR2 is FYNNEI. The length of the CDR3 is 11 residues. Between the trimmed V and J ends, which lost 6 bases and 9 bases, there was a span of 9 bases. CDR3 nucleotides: TGTGCCAGCAGAAGGGATGGTGAGCAGTTCTTC. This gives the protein CASRRDGEQFF.

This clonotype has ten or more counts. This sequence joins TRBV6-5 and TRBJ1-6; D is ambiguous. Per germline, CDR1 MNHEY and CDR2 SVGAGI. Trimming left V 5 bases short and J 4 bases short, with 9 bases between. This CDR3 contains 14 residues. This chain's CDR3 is CASSGGKYNSPLHF. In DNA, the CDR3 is TGTGCCAGCAGTGGAGGGAAGTATAATTCACCCCTCCACTTT.